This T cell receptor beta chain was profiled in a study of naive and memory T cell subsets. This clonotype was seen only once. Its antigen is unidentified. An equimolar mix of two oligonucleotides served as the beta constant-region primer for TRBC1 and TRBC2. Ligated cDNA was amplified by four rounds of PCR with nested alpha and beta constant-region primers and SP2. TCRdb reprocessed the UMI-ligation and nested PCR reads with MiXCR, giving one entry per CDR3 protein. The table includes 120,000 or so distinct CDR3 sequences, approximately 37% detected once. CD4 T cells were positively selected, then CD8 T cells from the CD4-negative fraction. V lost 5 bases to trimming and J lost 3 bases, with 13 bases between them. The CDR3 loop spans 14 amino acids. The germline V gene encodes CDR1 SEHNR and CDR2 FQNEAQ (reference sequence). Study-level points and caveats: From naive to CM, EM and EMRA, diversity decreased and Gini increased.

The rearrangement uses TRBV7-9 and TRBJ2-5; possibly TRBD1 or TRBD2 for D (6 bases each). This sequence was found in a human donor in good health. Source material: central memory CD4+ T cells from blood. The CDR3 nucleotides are TGTGCCAGCAGCCAAAGGGGGGTTGAAGAGACCCAGTACTTC. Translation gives CASSQRGVEETQYF.